This T cell receptor beta chain was documented in a study of cytomegalovirus exposure and HLA in healthy donors. Overall study findings and caveats: Researchers counted roughly 160 TCR beta chains as cytomegalovirus-associated. Presence/absence analysis assumed near-uniform sequencing depth across donors.

Remarks on this clone: The antigen is undetermined.

The study ran its PCR with 60 Vbeta and 13 Jbeta primers. Using immunoSEQ multiplex PCR, the repertoire was profiled, and TCRdb retains in-frame clones only, with some absent. The sample has 300,000 or so clones, approximately 84% seen once. From germline, CDR1 is MNHEY and CDR2 SVGAGI. Trimming pared 5 bases from V and 2 bases from J, leaving 16 bases between. The CDR3 covers 15 residues. This TCR was sampled from a woman aged 40 to 50 in good health and CMV-seropositive. The J gene is TRBJ2-7, the V gene TRBV6-5, with D possibly being TRBD2 (6 bases). The material sequenced was PBMCs. The CDR3 DNA follows: TGTGCCAGCAGTCCGGGTCGCGGGATAGCCTACGAGCAGTACTTC. It specifies CASSPGRGIAYEQYF.